What follows are 15 T cell receptor beta chains derived from one specimen sequenced in a study of T cells in Graves' hyperthyroidism and ophthalmopathy. From RNA transcripts, TCR beta CDR3 regions were amplified. A first-round RT-PCR of the TCR CDR3 used the HTBI primer set. MiXCR, applied by TCRdb to the multiplex PCR reads, yields one record per CDR3 protein. The data contain under 350,000 distinct CDR3 sequences, roughly 18% of them singletons. The sequenced sample consisted of blood. Every receptor here comes from a woman aged 45-59 years with Graves' hyperthyroidism.

The chain has TRBV9 and TRBJ2-7; 8 bases are a match to TRBD2. This CDR3 spans 15 amino acids. Germline CDR1 SGDLS, CDR2 YYNGEE. The V gene end was trimmed by 0 bases and the J gene end by 5 bases; junction bases not matched to a gene: 7. CDR3 protein: CASSVGQAGDHEQYF. In DNA, the CDR3 is TGTGCCAGCAGCGTAGGTCAAGCGGGAGATCACGAGCAGTACTTC.

The table lists this clonotype with many counts. The rearrangement uses TRBV11-2 and TRBJ2-7; 9 nucleotides line up with TRBD1. This CDR3 region has 16 residues. J lost 0 bases, V lost 5 bases, and 8 bases had no gene match. Germline CDR1 SGHAT, CDR2 FQNNGV. The CDR3 spells CASSRTGTGSSYEQYF. Here the CDR3 DNA reads TGTGCCAGCAGCCGGACCGGGACAGGGAGCTCCTACGAGCAGTACTTC. Looking up the rest from reference TRBV11-2 and TRBJ2-7 gives the full variable domain: EAGVAQSPRYKIIEKRQSVAFWCNPISGHATLYWYQQILGQGPKLLIQFQNNGVVDDSQLPKDRFSAERLKGVDSTLKIQPAKLEDSAVYLCASSRTGTGSSYEQYFGPGTRLTVT.

The chain carries TRBV3-1 and TRBJ1-2; 8 bases fit TRBD1. The CDR3 length is 13 residues. Germline CDR1 LGHDT, CDR2 YNNKEL (reference sequence). V was clipped by 3 bases and J by 5 bases; unmatched bases: 2. The CDR3 sequence: CASSQTGEYGYTF. The DNA of the CDR3 is TGTGCCAGCAGCCAGACAGGGGAATATGGCTACACCTTC.

This clonotype has only a few counts. The gene calls are TRBV7-2 and TRBJ2-7, with D possibly matching TRBD2 (6 bases). The CDR3 runs to 15 residues. Germline CDR1 reads SGHTA; CDR2 reads FQGNSA. V lost 5 bases and J lost 2, with 16 bases in between. This chain's CDR3 is CASSPGGGMPYEQYF. CDR3 coding DNA: TGTGCCAGCAGCCCCGGGGGAGGAATGCCCTACGAGCAGTACTTC.

The rearrangement joins TRBV2 to TRBJ1-1; D not certain. Between the trimmed V and J ends, which lost 7 bases and 1 base, there was a span of 10 bases. This CDR3 is built from 13 residues. CDR1 is SNHLY, CDR2 FYNNEI, per germline. In nucleotides, the CDR3 is TGTGCCAGCACCCTCGCAGGGAACACTGAAGCTTTCTTT. Translating gives CASTLAGNTEAFF. The whole variable domain, filled in from reference TRBV2 and TRBJ1-1, reads EPEVTQTPSHQVTQMGQEVILRCVPISNHLYFYWYRQILGQKVEFLVSFYNNEISEKSEIFDDQFSVERPDGSNFTLKIRSTKLEDSAMYFCASTLAGNTEAFFGQGTRLTVV.

The chain recombines TRBV5-1 with TRBJ1-2, with D possibly TRBD1 on 5 matching bases. The CDR3 covers 13 residues. Trimming took 4 bases from V and 2 from J, leaving 9 bases between them. Germline V gives CDR1 SGHRS, CDR2 YFSETQ. The CDR3 nucleotides read TGCGCCAGCAGCAGGACACTGAACTATGGCTACACCTTC. Encoded protein: CASSRTLNYGYTF. Together with reference TRBV5-1 and TRBJ1-2, the CDR3 gives the full variable domain: KAGVTQTPRYLIKTRGQQVTLSCSPISGHRSVSWYQQTPGQGLQFLFEYFSETQRNKGNFPGRFSGRQFSNSRSEMNVSTLELGDSALYLCASSRTLNYGYTFGSGTRLTVV.

This clonotype was detected a few times. The genes are TRBV5-1 and TRBJ1-4; TRBD1 aligns across 10 bases. The CDR3 consists of 14 residues. Losses at the gene ends were 1 base for V and 7 bases for J; bases not matched to a gene: 1. Germline CDR1 and CDR2: SGHRS and YFSETQ. CDR3 nucleotide sequence: TGCGCCAGCAGCTTGTGGACAGGGGGTGAAAAACTGTTTTTT. As protein: CASSLWTGGEKLFF.

This clonotype was detected a few times. The chain combines TRBV4-1 with TRBJ2-5; TRBD2 aligns across 7 bases. This CDR3 comprises 15 residues. V lost 0 bases to trimming and J lost 4 bases; unmatched junction nucleotides: 5. The germline V gene has CDR1 MGHRA and CDR2 YSYEKL. CDR3 region: CASSQEAGMVETQYF. CDR3 nucleotides: TGCGCCAGCAGCCAAGAAGCGGGGATGGTAGAGACCCAGTACTTC.

Only one count was recorded for this clonotype. A read error may explain this, as a much larger clone is one base away. V gene TRBV29-1 combines with J gene TRBJ2-1; 11 bases align to TRBD1. Germline values: CDR1 SQVTM, CDR2 ANQGSEA. J was trimmed by 5 bases and V by 8 bases; bases with no gene match: 8. The CDR3 runs 14 residues. The CDR3 sequence: CSIRDRGTNNEQFF. As DNA, the CDR3 is TGCAGCATCCGGGACAGGGGGACCAACAATGAGCAGTTCTTC.

This chain connects TRBV28 to TRBJ2-3, with unresolved D. Per germline, CDR1 MDHEN and CDR2 SYDVKM. Deletions cut 3 bases from V and 6 bases from J, with 7 bases between. The CDR3 is 12 residues long. CDR3 in DNA: TGTGCCAGCAGTTTTATACTGGATACGCAGTATTTT. It is translated as CASSFILDTQYF.

This clonotype was counted between two and nine times. The rearrangement uses TRBV29-1 and TRBJ1-1; D is perhaps TRBD1 (5 bases). The CDR3 consists of 12 residues. Germline lookup yields CDR1 SQVTM and CDR2 ANQGSEA. Trimming shortened V by 6 bases and J by 0 bases, and 8 bases separated the two germline ends. CDR3 nucleotide sequence: TGCAGCGTGTTGACAGTGAACACTGAAGCTTTCTTT. Protein sequence: CSVLTVNTEAFF.

This clonotype was counted at least ten times. The rearrangement links TRBV6-1 to TRBJ2-5; D gene uncertain. The germline V gene has CDR1 MNHNS and CDR2 SASEGT. V shed 0 bases and J shed 8 bases, with 10 bases lying between them. The CDR3 extends over 13 amino acids. The DNA for the CDR3 is TGTGCCAGCAGTGAAGCACCGGGTGTTACCCAGTACTTC. Protein: CASSEAPGVTQYF.

The chain uses TRBV7-3 and TRBJ2-1, with TRBD2 matching over 14 bases. Losses at the gene ends were 5 bases for V and 9 bases for J; bases not matched to a gene: 6. CDR1 is SGHTA, CDR2 FQGTGA, per germline. The CDR3 extends over 15 amino acids. CDR3 coding DNA: TGTGCCAGCAGCATCGCCGGGACTAGCGGGAGTGAGCAGTTCTTC. Its translation: CASSIAGTSGSEQFF.

Many counts were recorded for this clonotype. V is TRBV12-3 or TRBV12-4 and J is TRBJ2-3; TRBD2 matches 7 bases. This CDR3 is built from 15 residues. Trimming cost V 6 bases and J 0 bases; bases outside gene matches: 6. CDR3 DNA sequence: TGTGCCAGCAGCTCCGGACTAGTTAGCACAGATACGCAGTATTTT. It translates to CASSSGLVSTDTQYF.

This chain links TRBV6-1 with TRBJ2-1; 9 bases are a match to TRBD1. The junction had 6 bases not matched to a gene; V was cut back by 9 bases and J by 9 bases. The CDR3 has 12 residues. Germline V gene data show CDR1 as MNHNS and CDR2 as SASEGT. The DNA of the CDR3 is TGTGCCAGTCGGACAGGGGCCACTGAGCAGTTCTTC. This codes for CASRTGATEQFF.